This record covers a single T cell receptor beta chain. As handled by the study authors: Scientists estimated how many nucleated cells there were by amplifying reference gene primers. The protocol was immunoSEQ multiplex PCR, while the TCRdb copy is restricted to in-frame clones and leaves out a portion. That table is the source of V, J and clone size, and D and trimming were worked out from the DNA. The data show some 190,000 clones, with about 82% seen just once and around 6% held by the top ten. Which cohort a participant joined came from the clinical history participants gave. The record originates from a study of blood T cell repertoires in COVID-19. Whole-study context: Acute and convalescent COVID-19 samples came from the United States, Italy and Spain.

Germline V gene lookup returns CDR1 MDHEN and CDR2 SYDVKM. Trimming pared 7 bases from V and 8 bases from J, leaving 12 bases between. This CDR3 is built from 13 residues. The chain joins TRBV28 to TRBJ1-6, with D possibly being TRBD1 (6 bases). Sequencing was performed on PBMCs or T cells enriched from blood (not recorded which). The TCR originated in a man between 40 and 49 years old with acute COVID-19. CDR3 in DNA: TGTGCCAGCACGAACAGGGTGGATTCACCCCTCCACTTT. Translation: CASTNRVDSPLHF.